This TCR beta chain was profiled in a study of blood T cell repertoires in COVID-19 (dated by TCRdb to about 2020). For the wider study: Samples from collaborators originated in the United States, Italy and Spain and spanned both the acute and convalescent phases of COVID-19. A de-identified subject ID, COVID-19 status, age in years and sex were almost always included in the sample metadata. The repertoires were released in a freely available public database meant as a resource for research on the immune response to SARS-CoV-2. HLA class I and class II types, where available, came from metadata supplied by the sample provider rather than from assay-based typing. Samples came from the ongoing ImmuneRACE study (first 160 participants) plus 1,254 subjects from 6 global collaborators. Deeply sampled blood TCRbeta repertoires from subjects exposed to, actively infected with, or recovered from COVID-19 were included in the dataset. The prospective study material was composed of cDNA or gDNA derived from T cells, B-cell-depleted T cells, or PBMCs.

TCRbeta CDR3 regions were amplified from genomic DNA using the immunoSEQ Assay, a bias-controlled multiplex PCR. In the original analysis: Nucleated cell counts per sample were estimated from amplification of reference gene primers within the assay. Sequence reads were collapsed and filtered to measure the absolute abundance of every unique TCRbeta CDR3 rearrangement. For each sample, productive Simpson clonality was calculated as the square root of Simpson's diversity index across productive rearrangements. The immuneACCESS repertoire file appears here via TCRdb, limited to in-frame rearrangements. These files lack a portion of the clones; in checked studies, under half of the deficit traces to unresolved V genes, and the cause of the others is not known. The V and J calls and the clone size are those of that table, but D and trimming were determined from the DNA. This sample is represented by around 250,000 clones; about four fifths of them were singletons. Approximately 1.5% of the sample is held by the ten biggest clonotypes.

Remarks on this clone: The antigen it binds to is not known. No much larger clonotype is one base removed from it; base qualities were not supplied.

Samples from volunteer blood donors who had recovered from COVID-19 were contributed by a second Seattle source. The collaborating institutions used their own protocols to collect whole blood in K2EDTA tubes. Collaborator samples were shipped for TCRbeta analysis as frozen whole blood, isolated PBMCs, or DNA extracted from either sample type. Paper-wide results and their limitations: Clinical and demographic metadata were provided uncurated, with the amount varying by source and participant.

As encoded in the germline V gene, CDR1 is MNHEY while CDR2 is SVGAGI. Deletion took 5 bases off V and 7 bases off J, with a span of 15 bases between the germline ends. Reading from cysteine to phenylalanine, the CDR3 counts 15 amino acids. The CDR3 DNA has 45 bases and is translated from base 1. Specimen: peripheral blood. The clonotype comes from a woman aged 40 to 50 who had recovered from COVID-19. This chain is built from TRBV6-5 and TRBJ1-6, with no D gene named confidently. The DNA sequence follows: TGTGCCAGCAGTCAAAGTCGGGTGCAGAATTCACCCCTCCACTTT. It translates to CASSQSRVQNSPLHF.